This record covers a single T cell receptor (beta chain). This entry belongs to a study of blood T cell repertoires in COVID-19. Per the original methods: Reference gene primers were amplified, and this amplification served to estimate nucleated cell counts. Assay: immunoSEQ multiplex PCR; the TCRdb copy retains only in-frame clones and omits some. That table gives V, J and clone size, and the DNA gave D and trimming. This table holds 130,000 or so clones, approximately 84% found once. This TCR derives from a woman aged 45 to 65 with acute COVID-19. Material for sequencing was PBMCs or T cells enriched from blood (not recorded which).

CDR3: CASSPRVPQETQYF. The CDR3 bases are TGTGCCAGCAGTCCCAGGGTTCCCCAAGAGACCCAGTACTTC. The chain combines TRBV6-5 with TRBJ2-5, with D tentatively TRBD1 (5 bases). V lost 5 bases to trimming and J lost 1 base, with 11 bases between them. The germline V gene encodes CDR1 MNHEY and CDR2 SVGAGI. CDR3 length: 14 amino acids.